These 28 T cell receptor beta chains originate from one sample sequenced in a study of PD-L1 blockade in urothelial cancer. Indicated time point: pretreatment peripheral blood. Produced via immunoSEQ multiplex PCR; TCRdb's table is partial and in-frame only. The data show approximately 32,000 clones, approximately 80% seen once. This sample comprised PBMCs, obtained around atezolizumab (anti-PD-L1) treatment. Receptors originate from a man aged 60 to 69 with urothelial cancer.

The chain recombines TRBV6-4 with TRBJ2-1, with D possibly TRBD2 on 7 matching bases. Deletions cut 5 bases from V and 10 bases from J, with 18 bases between. CDR3 size: 14 residues. Germline lookup yields CDR1 MRHNA and CDR2 SNTAGT. The CDR3 region has the DNA TGTGCCAGCAGTCCCGGAGGGGGGGCAGAGGAGCAGTTCTTC. Translating gives CASSPGGGAEEQFF.

This chain joins TRBV13 and TRBJ2-4; TRBD1 aligns across 7 bases. In germline, CDR1 is PRHDT, CDR2 FYEKMQ (reference sequence). The CDR3 runs to 12 residues. Unmatched junction bases numbered 9, after V lost 7 bases and J lost 12 bases. The DNA for the CDR3 is TGTGCCAGCACCCATAGGACAGGCCCTCAGTACTTC. Translation: CASTHRTGPQYF.

V gene TRBV12-1 combines with J gene TRBJ2-7; the DNA was not used to check the table's D call, TRBD1. TRBV12-1 is described as a pseudogene. The CDR3 length is 11 residues. This chain's CDR3 is CASSHGQEQYF. The CDR3 DNA reads as TGTGCCAGCAGCCATGGACAGGAGCAGTACTTC.

The chain is built from TRBV11-3 and TRBJ2-2, with TRBD1 matching over 7 bases. The CDR3 is made up of 14 amino acids. V dropped 4 bases and J dropped 6; count of bases not matched to a gene: 5. Looked up from germline, CDR1 is SGHNT and CDR2 is YENEEA. CDR3 nucleotides: TGTGCCAGCAGCTCTCGACAGGGATCCGGGGAGCTGTTTTTT. Amino acid sequence: CASSSRQGSGELFF. Full variable domain (rest looked up from reference TRBV11-3 and TRBJ2-2): EAGVVQSPRYKIIEKKQPVAFWCNPISGHNTLYWYLQNLGQGPELLIRYENEEAVDDSQLPKDRFSAERLKGVDSTLKIQPAELGDSAVYLCASSSRQGSGELFFGEGSRLTVL.

The J gene is TRBJ2-5, the V gene TRBV2, with D perhaps matching TRBD2 (6 bases). Germline lookup yields CDR1 SNHLY and CDR2 FYNNEI. Trimming took off 8 bases at V and 2 bases at J, with 6 bases between the two ends. This CDR3 has 11 amino acids. The CDR3 bases are TGTGCCAGCGGGACTCAAGAGACCCAGTACTTC. Translating it yields CASGTQETQYF.

Worth noting for this clone: Germline and junction disagree at one end, which may indicate a read error. This chain joins TRBV19 and TRBJ2-7, with 7 bases lining up with TRBD1. The length of the CDR3 is 14 residues. The germline V gene has CDR1 LNHDA and CDR2 SQIVND (reference sequence). CDR3 nucleotides: TGTGCCAGTAGCCCCCAGACAGGGACCTATGAGCAGTACTTC. Its protein is CASSPQTGTYEQYF.

The chain is built from TRBV5-5 and TRBJ1-5; D may be TRBD1 (5 bases). The V gene lost 0 bases and the J gene lost 2 bases, with 6 bases spanning the gap. Germline CDR1 is SGHKS and CDR2 is YYEKEE (reference sequence). The CDR3 is made up of 14 amino acids. The chain's CDR3 is CASSLGGGNQPQHF. CDR3 DNA: TGTGCCAGCAGCTTGGGGGGGGGCAATCAGCCCCAGCATTTT.

V usage is TRBV6-1 and J usage is TRBJ1-6; D might be TRBD1 (6 bases). Germline CDR1 is MNHNS and CDR2 is SASEGT. V shed 3 bases and J shed 9 bases, with 15 bases lying between them. CDR3 length: 15 residues. CDR3 amino acids: CASSDQGSGSSPLHF. In DNA form, the CDR3 reads TGTGCCAGCAGTGATCAGGGGTCAGGTAGTTCACCCCTCCACTTT.

The V call is TRBV5-8, the J call TRBJ2-1; 9 bases map to TRBD1. Germline V gene sequence: CDR1 SGHTS, CDR2 YDEGEE. V dropped 4 bases and J dropped 4; count of bases not matched to a gene: 3. The CDR3 spans 14 residues. CDR3 protein: CASSRDREYNEQFF. The CDR3 coding sequence is TGTGCCAGCAGCCGGGACAGGGAATACAATGAGCAGTTCTTC.

The chain combines TRBV6-1 with TRBJ1-5, with 7 bases identical to TRBD1. The germline CDR1 and CDR2 sequences are MNHNS and SASEGT. The trim removed 1 base at V and 10 bases at J, leaving 7 bases unmatched. This CDR3 contains 14 residues. CDR3: CASSEDRGRVPQHF. The CDR3 coding sequence is TGTGCCAGCAGTGAAGACAGGGGTAGAGTCCCCCAGCATTTT.

This rearrangement joins TRBV15 to TRBJ2-3; TRBD2 aligns across 9 bases. The CDR3 contains 16 residues. Germline lookup yields CDR1 LNHNV and CDR2 YYDKDF (reference sequence). V gave up 3 bases and J gave up 0 bases; unmatched junction bases: 4. The CDR3 coding sequence is TGTGCCACCAGCAGTTTAGCGGGGGCGAGCACAGATACGCAGTATTTT. Translated, it gives CATSSLAGASTDTQYF.

The genes are TRBV5-4 and TRBJ1-1, with D possibly TRBD1 on 6 matching bases. The CDR3 spans 16 residues. V was trimmed by 6 bases and J by 4 bases, leaving 22 bases between them. Germline V gives CDR1 SGHNT, CDR2 YYREEE (reference sequence). This chain's CDR3 is CASKDRTEPSGTEAFF. The CDR3 DNA is TGTGCCAGCAAAGACAGGACCGAACCATCGGGCACTGAAGCTTTCTTT.

This chain uses TRBV5-1 with TRBJ2-3; weak D call: TRBD1 (5 bases). Germline V gene lookup returns CDR1 SGHRS and CDR2 YFSETQ. The CDR3 length is 14 residues. V was cut by 4 bases and J by 2 bases, with 11 bases left in between. The CDR3 nucleotides are TGCGCCAGCAGCCCAGGGTCGACCACAGATACGCAGTATTTT. It codes for CASSPGSTTDTQYF.

The genes are TRBV5-1 and TRBJ2-5; 11 nucleotides line up with TRBD2. Germline V CDR1 and CDR2: SGHRS, YFSETQ. This CDR3 contains 16 residues. After removal of 4 bases from V and 5 bases from J, the junction contained 10 bases not matched to a gene. The CDR3 is CASSTGTSGLAETQYF. In DNA form, the CDR3 reads TGCGCCAGCAGCACTGGGACTAGCGGACTTGCGGAGACCCAGTACTTC.

The chain couples TRBV5-1 to TRBJ2-3, with 8 bases that match TRBD2. The V gene end was trimmed by 2 bases and the J gene end by 1 base; junction bases not matched to a gene: 3. This CDR3 has 15 amino acids. Germline CDR1 reads SGHRS; CDR2 reads YFSETQ. Here the CDR3 reads CASSFVGGGTDTQYF. In nucleotides, the CDR3 is TGCGCCAGCAGCTTTGTCGGGGGGGGCACAGATACGCAGTATTTT.

CDR3 sequence (DNA): TGTGCCAGCAGTTTAGCGGGGGGGCTTCTGTACGAGCAGTACTTC. It codes for CASSLAGGLLYEQYF. This chain uses TRBV28 with TRBJ2-7; 9 bases are a match to TRBD2. The germline gives CDR1 MDHEN, CDR2 SYDVKM. This CDR3 contains 15 residues. V was clipped by 2 bases and J by 4 bases; unmatched bases: 6.

The gene calls are TRBV11-2 and TRBJ1-4; D is ambiguous. The germline CDR1 and CDR2 sequences are SGHAT and FQNNGV. The CDR3 loop spans 15 amino acids. V dropped 0 bases and J dropped 1 base, with 6 bases sitting between them. The CDR3: CASSLDRETNEKLFF. The CDR3 nucleotides are TGTGCCAGCAGCTTAGATCGAGAAACTAATGAAAAACTGTTTTTT. The full variable domain, in which reference TRBV11-2 and TRBJ1-4 provide the parts outside the CDR3, is EAGVAQSPRYKIIEKRQSVAFWCNPISGHATLYWYQQILGQGPKLLIQFQNNGVVDDSQLPKDRFSAERLKGVDSTLKIQPAKLEDSAVYLCASSLDRETNEKLFFGSGTQLSVL.

The chain has TRBV11-1 and TRBJ2-5, with TRBD1 matching 7 bases. The CDR3 has 13 residues. The V gene's germline CDR1 is SGHAT and CDR2 FQDESV (reference sequence). With V trimmed by 3 bases and J by 3 bases, 1 base remained unmatched. The CDR3 DNA sequence: TGTGCCAGCAGCTTTGACAGGGAAGAGACCCAGTACTTC. This codes for CASSFDREETQYF.

The chain combines TRBV18 with TRBJ1-1; no reliable D call. The germline V and J ends were trimmed by 0 bases and 0 bases, with 11 bases remaining between them. The CDR3 is 16 amino acids. Per the germline V gene, CDR1 is KGHSH and CDR2 is LQKENI. CDR3 residues: CASSPPSSGMNTEAFF. The CDR3 bases are TGTGCCAGCTCACCACCCTCCAGCGGTATGAACACTGAAGCTTTCTTT.

The CDR3 sequence is CASSLDIRGGEQYF. DNA for the CDR3: TGTGCCAGCAGCTTGGATATCAGGGGTGGCGAGCAGTACTTC. The chain recombines TRBV5-4 with TRBJ2-7; D is perhaps TRBD1 (6 bases). Trimming left V 0 bases short and J 6 bases short, with 13 bases between. This CDR3 region has 14 residues. CDR1 and CDR2 from the germline V gene are SGHNT and YYREEE (reference sequence).

The chain is built from TRBV11-2 and TRBJ2-1; no reliable D call. Deletions cut 3 bases from V and 7 bases from J, with 10 bases between. The V gene's germline CDR1 is SGHAT and CDR2 FQNNGV. This CDR3 region has 13 residues. CDR3 loop: CASSFVGFNEQFF. The CDR3 nucleotides are TGTGCCAGCAGCTTTGTGGGCTTTAATGAGCAGTTCTTC.

The chain carries TRBV5-1 and TRBJ2-2; 11 bases align to TRBD2. Losses at the gene ends were 0 bases for V and 6 bases for J; bases not matched to a gene: 4. The CDR3 has 16 residues. Germline CDR1 and CDR2: SGHRS and YFSETQ. The CDR3 DNA sequence: TGCGCCAGCAGCTTGGATGGACTAGCGGGTCCCGGGGAGCTGTTTTTT. Translation gives CASSLDGLAGPGELFF.

The chain couples TRBV30 to TRBJ1-5; no firm D call. This CDR3 has 15 amino acids. V lost 1 base and J lost 6, with 16 bases in between. CDR1 and CDR2 from the germline V gene are GTSNPN and SVGIG (reference sequence). CDR3 loop: CAWSARDGESQPQHF. In nucleotides, the CDR3 is TGTGCCTGGAGTGCCCGGGATGGGGAGAGTCAGCCCCAGCATTTT.

The rearrangement links TRBV6-1 to TRBJ1-4; D perhaps matches TRBD1 (6 bases). Germline V gene data show CDR1 as MNHNS and CDR2 as SASEGT. The CDR3 totals 13 residues. V lost 8 bases, J lost 7 bases, and 14 bases lay in between. The CDR3 nucleotides are TGTGCCAGCGAATCGACAGGTTCTGAAAAACTGTTTTTT. Translating gives CASESTGSEKLFF.

CDR3 loop: CASSTTGTSTDTQYF. The CDR3 DNA follows: TGTGCCAGTAGTACAACCGGGACTAGCACAGATACGCAGTATTTT. V is TRBV19 and J is TRBJ2-3; D may be TRBD2 (6 bases). CDR1 and CDR2 (germline): LNHDA, SQIVND (reference sequence). The CDR3 runs 15 residues. With 4 bases removed from V and 0 bases from J, the gap between germline ends came to 11 bases.

Only a few counts were recorded for this clone. V gene TRBV28 combines with J gene TRBJ2-2; D is unclear. Trimming stripped 2 bases from V and 10 bases from J, with 14 bases between. The germline V gene has CDR1 MDHEN and CDR2 SYDVKM. CDR3 length: 14 residues. The CDR3 coding sequence is TGTGCCAGCAGTTTAGGGCCAGTAAAAGCGGAGCTGTTTTTT. Translated, it gives CASSLGPVKAELFF.

The chain carries TRBV9 and TRBJ2-1, with 7 positions matching TRBD1. J gave up 0 bases and V 3 bases, and 9 bases lay outside the gene matches. The CDR3 extends over 17 amino acids. Germline V gene sequence: CDR1 SGDLS, CDR2 YYNGEE. CDR3 sequence: CASSGQGRASSYNEQFF. CDR3 bases: TGTGCCAGCAGCGGACAGGGAAGGGCTAGCTCCTACAATGAGCAGTTCTTC.

The chain has TRBV4-2 and TRBJ1-4, with D perhaps TRBD1 (5 bases). Trimming removed 0 bases from V and 5 bases from J, with 16 bases in between. From germline, CDR1 is LGHNA and CDR2 YNFKEQ. The CDR3 is made up of 17 amino acids. For the CDR3, the DNA is TGTGCCAGCAGCCAAGACTCGGGAGGGACGAGGAATGAAAAACTGTTTTTT. It codes for CASSQDSGGTRNEKLFF.